This T cell receptor (beta chain) was sequenced for a study of vaccination effects on CD4 cells after COVID-19. V gave up 3 bases and J gave up 6 bases, with 11 bases separating them. Germline CDR1 reads LGHNA; CDR2 reads YSLEER. The CDR3 is made up of 14 amino acids. Peptide-pool stimulation followed by sequencing identified expanded antigen-specific CD4+ clonotypes in the ViraFEST assay. Researchers isolated CD4+ T cells once approximately ten days of culture had elapsed. According to the study, vaccine recipients showed no prior SARS-CoV-2 infection and negative nucleocapsid antibodies. Wells of roughly 1.9 million PBMC each were grown with 10 IU/ml IL-2 and around 10 ug/ml peptides. With regard to this clone: Antigen specificity is unknown.

TCRdb keeps only in-frame clones here, not all; method: immunoSEQ multiplex PCR. The sample lists about 55,000 clones; 70% were seen once. The specimen was CD4+ T cells from PBMCs cultured with SARS-CoV-2 spike peptides, collected before COVID-19 vaccination. The source of this sequence is a human donor who received a COVID-19 vaccine. This sequence joins TRBV4-3 and TRBJ2-2, with D unresolved. The CDR3 DNA reads TGCGCCAGCAGCCAGGGGTCGGGTTCCGGGGAGCTGTTTTTT. This gives the protein CASSQGSGSGELFF.